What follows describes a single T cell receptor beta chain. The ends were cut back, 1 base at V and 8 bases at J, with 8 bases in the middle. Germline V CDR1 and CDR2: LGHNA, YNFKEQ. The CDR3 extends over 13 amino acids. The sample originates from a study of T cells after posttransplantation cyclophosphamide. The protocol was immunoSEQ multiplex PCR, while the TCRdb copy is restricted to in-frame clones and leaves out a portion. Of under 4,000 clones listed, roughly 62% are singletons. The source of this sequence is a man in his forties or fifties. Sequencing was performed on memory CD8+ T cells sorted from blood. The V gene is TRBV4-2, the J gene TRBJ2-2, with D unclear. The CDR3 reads CASSQGFGGELFF. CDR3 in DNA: TGTGCCAGCAGCCAAGGATTCGGGGGGGAGCTGTTTTTT.